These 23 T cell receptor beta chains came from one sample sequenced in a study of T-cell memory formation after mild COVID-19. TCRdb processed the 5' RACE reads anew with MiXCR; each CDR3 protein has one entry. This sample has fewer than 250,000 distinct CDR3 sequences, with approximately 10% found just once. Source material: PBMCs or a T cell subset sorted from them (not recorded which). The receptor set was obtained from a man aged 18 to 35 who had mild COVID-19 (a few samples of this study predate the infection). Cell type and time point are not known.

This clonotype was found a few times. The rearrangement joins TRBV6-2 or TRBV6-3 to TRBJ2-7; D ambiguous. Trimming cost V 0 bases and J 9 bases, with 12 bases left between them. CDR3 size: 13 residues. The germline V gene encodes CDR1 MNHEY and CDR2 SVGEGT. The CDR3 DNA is TGTGCCAGCAGTTACTCAGGTCTCCCGGGGCAGTACGTC. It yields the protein CASSYSGLPGQYV.

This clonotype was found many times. Written as DNA, the CDR3 is TGCGCCAGCAGCCCATCGGGGACTAGAGGGTCCAATGAGCAGTTCTTC. Translated, it gives CASSPSGTRGSNEQFF. V gene TRBV4-3 combines with J gene TRBJ2-1, with 8 positions matching TRBD2. V was clipped by 4 bases and J by 6 bases; unmatched bases: 11. This CDR3 comprises 16 residues. CDR1 is LGHNA, CDR2 YSLEER, per germline.

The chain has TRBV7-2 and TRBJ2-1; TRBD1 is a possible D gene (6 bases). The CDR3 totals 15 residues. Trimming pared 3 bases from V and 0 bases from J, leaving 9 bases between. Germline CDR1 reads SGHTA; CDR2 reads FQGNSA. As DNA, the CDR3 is TGTGCCAGCAGCTTTGACAGGAGCTCCTACAATGAGCAGTTCTTC. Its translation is CASSFDRSSYNEQFF.

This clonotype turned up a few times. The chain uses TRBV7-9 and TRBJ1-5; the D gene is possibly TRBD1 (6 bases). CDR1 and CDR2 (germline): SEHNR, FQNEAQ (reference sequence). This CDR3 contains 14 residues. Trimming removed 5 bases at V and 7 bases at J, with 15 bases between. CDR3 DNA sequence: TGTGCCAGCAGCCCAGGGGACGGAGGGCAGCCCCAGCATTTT. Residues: CASSPGDGGQPQHF.

The CDR3 protein is CASNPSTGTGGHTIYF. In DNA form, the CDR3 reads TGTGCCAGCAACCCTTCCACCGGGACAGGGGGACACACCATATATTTT. The chain recombines TRBV12-3 or TRBV12-4 with TRBJ1-3; 11 bases map to TRBD1. The J segment lost 8 bases and the V segment lost 7 bases, leaving 13 bases of the junction unmatched. The CDR3 is 16 amino acids.

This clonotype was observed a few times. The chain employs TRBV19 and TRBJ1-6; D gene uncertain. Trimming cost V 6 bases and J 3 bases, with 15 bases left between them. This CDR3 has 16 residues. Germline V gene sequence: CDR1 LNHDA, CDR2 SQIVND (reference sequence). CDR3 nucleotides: TGTGCCAGTAGGAAGCGTAGAGATGGCTATAATTCACCCCTCCACTTT. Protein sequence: CASRKRRDGYNSPLHF.

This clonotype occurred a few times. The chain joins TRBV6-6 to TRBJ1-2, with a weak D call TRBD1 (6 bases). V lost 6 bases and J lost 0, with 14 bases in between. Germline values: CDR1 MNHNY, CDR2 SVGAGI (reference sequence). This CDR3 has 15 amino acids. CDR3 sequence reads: CASRPDRRSNYGYTF. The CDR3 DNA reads TGTGCCAGCAGACCCGACAGGAGATCTAACTATGGCTACACCTTC.

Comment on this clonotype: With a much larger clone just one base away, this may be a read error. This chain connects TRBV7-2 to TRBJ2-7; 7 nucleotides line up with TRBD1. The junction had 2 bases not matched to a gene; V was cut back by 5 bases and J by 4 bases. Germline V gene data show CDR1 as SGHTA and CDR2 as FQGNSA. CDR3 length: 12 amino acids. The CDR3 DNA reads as TGTGCCAGCAGCCCGACAGGGTACGAGCAGTACTTC. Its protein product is CASSPTGYEQYF.

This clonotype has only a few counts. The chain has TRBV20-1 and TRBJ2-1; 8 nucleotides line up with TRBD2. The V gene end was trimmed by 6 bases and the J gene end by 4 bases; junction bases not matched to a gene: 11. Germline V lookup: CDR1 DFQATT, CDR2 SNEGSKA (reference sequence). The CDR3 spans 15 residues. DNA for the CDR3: TGCAGTGCCCAGAGGGGCGCGGGGGGTTACAATGAGCAGTTCTTC. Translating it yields CSAQRGAGGYNEQFF.

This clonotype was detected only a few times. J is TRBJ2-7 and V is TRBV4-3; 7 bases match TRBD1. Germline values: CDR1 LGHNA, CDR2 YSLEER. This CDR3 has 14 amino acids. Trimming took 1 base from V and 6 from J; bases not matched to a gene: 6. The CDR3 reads CASSQGQGTGEQYF. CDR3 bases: TGCGCCAGCAGCCAAGGACAGGGTACCGGCGAGCAGTACTTC.

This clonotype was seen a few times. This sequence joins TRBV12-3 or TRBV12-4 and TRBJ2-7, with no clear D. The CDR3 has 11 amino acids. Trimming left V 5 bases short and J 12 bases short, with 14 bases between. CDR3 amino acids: CASSLGTERYF. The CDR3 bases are TGTGCCAGCAGTCTAGGAACGGAACGGTACTTC.

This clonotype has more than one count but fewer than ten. The CDR3 here is CASSFGQPGANVLTF. The CDR3 DNA is TGCGCCAGCAGCTTCGGACAGCCTGGGGCCAACGTCCTGACTTTC. The chain uses TRBV5-1 and TRBJ2-6; perhaps TRBD1 as D (6 bases). The CDR3 totals 15 residues. V dropped 2 bases and J dropped 2 bases, with 8 bases sitting between them. Germline values: CDR1 SGHRS, CDR2 YFSETQ.

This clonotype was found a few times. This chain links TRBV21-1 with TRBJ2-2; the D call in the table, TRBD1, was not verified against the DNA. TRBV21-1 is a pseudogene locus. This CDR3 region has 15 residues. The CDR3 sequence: CASSKSTGPGGELFF. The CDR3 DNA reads TGTGCCAGCAGCAAATCGACAGGTCCTGGAGGGGAGCTGTTTTTT.

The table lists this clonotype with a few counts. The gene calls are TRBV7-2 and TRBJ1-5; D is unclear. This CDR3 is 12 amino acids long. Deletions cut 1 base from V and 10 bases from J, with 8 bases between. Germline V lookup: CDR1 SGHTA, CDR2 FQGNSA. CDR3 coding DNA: TGTGCCAGCAGCTTAGATGTGGGTCCCCAGCATTTT. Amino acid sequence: CASSLDVGPQHF.

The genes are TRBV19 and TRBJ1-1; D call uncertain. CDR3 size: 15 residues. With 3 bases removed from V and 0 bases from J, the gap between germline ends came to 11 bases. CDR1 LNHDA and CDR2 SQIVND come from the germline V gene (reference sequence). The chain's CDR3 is CASSMEQLMNTEAFF. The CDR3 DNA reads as TGTGCCAGTAGTATGGAGCAGCTCATGAACACTGAAGCTTTCTTT.

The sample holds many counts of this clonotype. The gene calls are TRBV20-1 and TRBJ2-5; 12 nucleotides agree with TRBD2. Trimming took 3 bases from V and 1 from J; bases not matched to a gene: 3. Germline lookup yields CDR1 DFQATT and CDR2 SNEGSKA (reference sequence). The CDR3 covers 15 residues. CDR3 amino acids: CSASPSGGAQETQYF. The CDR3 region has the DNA TGCAGTGCTAGTCCTAGCGGGGGGGCCCAAGAGACCCAGTACTTC.

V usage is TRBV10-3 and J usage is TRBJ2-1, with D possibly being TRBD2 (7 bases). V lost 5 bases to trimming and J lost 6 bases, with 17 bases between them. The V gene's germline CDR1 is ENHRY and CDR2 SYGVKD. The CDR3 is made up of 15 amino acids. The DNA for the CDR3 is TGTGCCATCAGTCCTACGGGGGGCCGGGGCAATGAGCAGTTCTTC. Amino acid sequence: CAISPTGGRGNEQFF.

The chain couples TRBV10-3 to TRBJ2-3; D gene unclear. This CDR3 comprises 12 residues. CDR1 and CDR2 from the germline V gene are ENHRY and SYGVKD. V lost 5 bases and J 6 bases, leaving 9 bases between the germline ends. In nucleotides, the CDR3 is TGTGCCATCAGTCGGGTGGCGGATACGCAGTATTTT. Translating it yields CAISRVADTQYF.

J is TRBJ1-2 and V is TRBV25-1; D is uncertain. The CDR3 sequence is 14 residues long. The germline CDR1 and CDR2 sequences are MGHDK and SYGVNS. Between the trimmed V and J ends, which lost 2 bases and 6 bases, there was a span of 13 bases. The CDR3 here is CASSERGTVNGYTF. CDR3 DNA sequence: TGTGCCAGCAGTGAAAGAGGTACGGTGAATGGCTACACCTTC.

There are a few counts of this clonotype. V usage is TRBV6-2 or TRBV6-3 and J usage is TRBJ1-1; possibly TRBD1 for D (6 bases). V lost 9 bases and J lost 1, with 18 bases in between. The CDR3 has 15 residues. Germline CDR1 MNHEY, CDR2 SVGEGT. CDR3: CARIRRGAANTEAFF. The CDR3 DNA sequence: TGTGCCAGAATAAGGCGGGGGGCCGCGAACACTGAAGCTTTCTTT.

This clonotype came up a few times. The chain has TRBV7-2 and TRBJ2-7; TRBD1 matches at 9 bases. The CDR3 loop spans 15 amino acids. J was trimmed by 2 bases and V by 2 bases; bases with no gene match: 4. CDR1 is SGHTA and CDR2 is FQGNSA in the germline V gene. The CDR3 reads CASSLTGTGPYEQYF. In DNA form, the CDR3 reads TGTGCCAGCAGCTTAACCGGGACAGGGCCCTACGAGCAGTACTTC.

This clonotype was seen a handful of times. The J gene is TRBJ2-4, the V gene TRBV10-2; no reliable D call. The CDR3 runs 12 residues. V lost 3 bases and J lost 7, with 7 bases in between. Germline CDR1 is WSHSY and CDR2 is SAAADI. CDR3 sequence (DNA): TGCGCCAGCAGTGATAAAGGGAACATTCAGTACTTC. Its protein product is CASSDKGNIQYF.

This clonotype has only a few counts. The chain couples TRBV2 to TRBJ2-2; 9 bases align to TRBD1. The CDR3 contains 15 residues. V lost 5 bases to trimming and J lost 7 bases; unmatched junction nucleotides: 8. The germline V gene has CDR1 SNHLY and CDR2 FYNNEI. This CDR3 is CASSWGQGGVGELFF. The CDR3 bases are TGTGCCAGCAGTTGGGGACAGGGTGGAGTCGGGGAGCTGTTTTTT.